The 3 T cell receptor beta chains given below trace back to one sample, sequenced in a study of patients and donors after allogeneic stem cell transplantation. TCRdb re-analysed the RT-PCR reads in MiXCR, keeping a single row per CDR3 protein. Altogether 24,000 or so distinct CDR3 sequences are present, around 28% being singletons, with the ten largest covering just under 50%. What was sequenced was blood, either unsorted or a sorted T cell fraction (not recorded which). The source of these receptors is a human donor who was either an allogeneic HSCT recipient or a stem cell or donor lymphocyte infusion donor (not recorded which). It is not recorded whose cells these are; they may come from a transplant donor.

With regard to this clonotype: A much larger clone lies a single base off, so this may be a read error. As DNA, the CDR3 is TGTGCCAGCAGTGCTACATGGACAGAGGGAAGGTCAGAGACCCAGTACTTC. This codes for CASSATWTEGRSETQYF. This rearrangement joins TRBV27 to TRBJ2-5; D is possibly TRBD1 (6 bases). Germline V gives CDR1 MNHEY, CDR2 SMNVEV (reference sequence). The CDR3 contains 17 residues. V shed 5 bases and J shed 4 bases, with 23 bases lying between them.

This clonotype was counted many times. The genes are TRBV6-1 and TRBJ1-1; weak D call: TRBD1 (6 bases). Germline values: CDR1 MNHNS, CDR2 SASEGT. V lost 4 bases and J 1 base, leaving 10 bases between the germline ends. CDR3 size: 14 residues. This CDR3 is CASSGGGRNTEAFF. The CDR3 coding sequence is TGTGCCAGCAGTGGGGGGGGCCGGAACACTGAAGCTTTCTTT.

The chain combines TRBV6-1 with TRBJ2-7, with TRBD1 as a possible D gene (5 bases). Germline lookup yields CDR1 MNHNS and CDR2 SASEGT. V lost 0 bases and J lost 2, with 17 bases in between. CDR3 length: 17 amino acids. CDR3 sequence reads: CASSEAVWQGGTYEQYF. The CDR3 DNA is TGTGCCAGCAGTGAAGCGGTCTGGCAGGGTGGCACCTACGAGCAGTACTTC.